This is a list of T cell receptor beta chains from one sample in a study of early T cells in non-severe SARS-CoV-2 infection. MiXCR, run by TCRdb on the 5' RACE reads, gives a single entry per CDR3 protein. Of roughly 35,000 distinct CDR3 sequences in the sample, over 6.5% were seen once. Sequenced material: whole blood. The receptor set was obtained from an adult who was a healthcare worker with PCR-confirmed SARS-CoV-2 infection or an uninfected control (not recorded which). The CDR3 runs from the conserved cysteine through the conserved F or W. D genes are given only for firm matches. Size tells how often a clone was seen (once, few, many) or the class of an expanded clone, and some rows leave it out.

J gene,CDR3 length,V gene,D gene,clone size,CDR3 protein
TRBJ2-1,15,TRBV7-8,NA,many,CASSSLDSPRNEQFF
TRBJ2-3,15,TRBV6-4,TRBD2,medium-sized,CASSVAGEGTDTQYF
TRBJ2-1,15,TRBV10-3,NA,few,CAISEGSGPYNEQFF
TRBJ2-5,15,TRBV5-4,NA,many,CASSLGITSGETQYF
TRBJ1-6,15,TRBV20-1,NA,many,CSAVSGGGFNSPLHF
TRBJ1-3,17,TRBV6-5,NA,many,CASSPQGALHSGNTIYF
TRBJ2-6,13,TRBV13,NA,NA,CASSTSGANVLTF
TRBJ2-7,13,TRBV27,NA,NA,CASSGYESDEQYF
TRBJ1-1,15,TRBV6-6,NA,few,CASSRDGQTNTEAFF
TRBJ2-7,15,TRBV30,TRBD1,many,CAWNLPGQGSYEQYF
TRBJ1-5,13,TRBV6-6,TRBD1,NA,CASIWDRGQPQHF
TRBJ2-7,13,TRBV29-1,NA,few,CSVGQGLSYEQYF
TRBJ2-7,13,TRBV6-1,TRBD1,NA,CASDRGASYEQYF
TRBJ2-5,12,TRBV20-1,NA,many,CSAMGLEETQYF
TRBJ2-3,16,TRBV11-2,TRBD2,NA,CASSGGLAGTTDTQYF
TRBJ2-3,13,TRBV5-1,NA,once,CASRYDAADTQYF
TRBJ1-2,13,TRBV15,NA,few,CATSIQRDYGYTF
TRBJ2-7,16,TRBV6-6,NA,many,CASSYSSFDIYSEQYF
TRBJ1-2,15,TRBV12-3/TRBV12-4,NA,many,CASTSTGIFAYGYTF
TRBJ2-2,15,TRBV15,NA,few,CATSRDLGLTGELFF
TRBJ2-1,17,TRBV7-2,NA,NA,CASSLGAGSGFYNEQFF
TRBJ2-7,13,TRBV2,TRBD1,many,CASSDRISYEQYF
TRBJ1-6,14,TRBV6-5,NA,many,CASRREPTAAALHF
TRBJ1-5,15,TRBV6-2/TRBV6-3,TRBD1,NA,CASSYDRALNQPQHF
TRBJ2-3,13,TRBV29-1,NA,NA,CSVVGGVKDTQYF
TRBJ1-1,14,TRBV3-1,NA,few,CASSPTPEDTEAFF
TRBJ2-3,14,TRBV27,NA,many,CASRLVGGRDTQYF
TRBJ1-2,13,TRBV10-2,TRBD1,many,CASSEFRGYGYTF
TRBJ1-1,15,TRBV30,NA,many,CAWRPQQGLNTEAFF
TRBJ1-4,15,TRBV6-1,TRBD1,many,CASSGWTGSGEKLFF
TRBJ2-2,12,TRBV20-1,NA,NA,CSPSGNTGELFF
TRBJ2-7,15,TRBV5-4,NA,few,CASSSQPRGDYEQYF
TRBJ2-7,14,TRBV18,TRBD1,few,CASSPGQGVYEQYF
TRBJ2-5,14,TRBV28,NA,many,CASSLWSLQETQYF
TRBJ2-7,14,TRBV28,NA,many,CASSSKWQTYEQYF
TRBJ2-1,15,TRBV7-9,NA,many,CASSLILALNNEQFF
TRBJ2-3,13,TRBV20-1,NA,NA,CSAGYAGTDTQYF
TRBJ1-1,14,TRBV5-1,NA,many,CASSLAGMNTEAFF
TRBJ2-3,15,TRBV4-1,NA,many,CASSQATEWADTQYF
TRBJ2-1,14,TRBV6-2/TRBV6-3,TRBD2,many,CASRLAGGSNEQFF
TRBJ1-1,14,TRBV6-1,NA,NA,CASSDLGWDTEAFF
TRBJ2-2,13,TRBV12-3/TRBV12-4,NA,few,CASSWGRNGELFF
TRBJ2-1,15,TRBV28,NA,many,CASSLRELTYNEQFF
TRBJ2-1,15,TRBV3-1,TRBD2,many,CASSRDSGRHNEQFF
TRBJ2-3,12,TRBV6-6,NA,NA,CASSYRPDTQYF
TRBJ2-1,16,TRBV19,TRBD2,many,CASRTGLAGGINEQFF
TRBJ1-3,14,TRBV29-1,TRBD1,NA,CSVGDRVGGNTIYF
TRBJ2-3,14,TRBV12-3/TRBV12-4,NA,many,CASSLPGSTDTQYF
TRBJ2-1,14,TRBV27,TRBD1,many,CASSFRTGYNEQFF
TRBJ2-2,15,TRBV7-9,TRBD1,many,CASSSTGIPTGELFF
TRBJ1-1,12,TRBV7-9,NA,many,CASSLTGTEAFF
TRBJ2-5,15,TRBV15,NA,many,CATTDPRQFQETQYF
TRBJ1-1,13,TRBV12-3/TRBV12-4,NA,NA,CASSLAQGTEAFF
TRBJ2-1,16,TRBV27,TRBD2,few,CASSLYGSGIVYEQFF
TRBJ1-4,14,TRBV20-1,NA,few,CSAGGGPRREKLFF
TRBJ1-6,12,TRBV28,NA,many,CATSRYNSPLHF
TRBJ2-7,14,TRBV7-8,NA,few,CASSTTTATYEQYF